Each of the 28 T cell receptor beta chains below was sequenced from the same sample in a study of blood T cell repertoires in COVID-19. Here immunoSEQ multiplex PCR was the method, and the copy in TCRdb shows in-frame clones only, minus some. The sample records about 30,000 clones, nearly 80% being singletons. Material: peripheral blood. These receptors were taken from a woman aged 70-85 years with acute or convalescent COVID-19.

The chain uses TRBV5-5 and TRBJ2-2, with D possibly matching TRBD1 (6 bases). Germline CDR1 is SGHKS and CDR2 is YYEKEE (reference sequence). Trimming left V 4 bases short and J 7 bases short, with 20 bases between. The CDR3 is made up of 16 amino acids. The CDR3 DNA sequence: TGTGCCAGCAGCCCTCCGGGGAACAGGGTAAACGGGGAGCTGTTTTTT. Translation gives CASSPPGNRVNGELFF.

A note on this clone: Other DNA sequences in this specimen translate into the identical CDR3. The chain employs TRBV9 and TRBJ1-2; D is ambiguous. This CDR3 has 12 amino acids. Germline values: CDR1 SGDLS, CDR2 YYNGEE. Trimming took off 2 bases at V and 3 bases at J, with 5 bases between the two ends. For the CDR3, the DNA is TGTGCCAGCAGCGTGGGCGACTATGGCTACACCTTC. Its translation is CASSVGDYGYTF.

This clone was found once. The chain has TRBV7-9 and TRBJ2-5; D is possibly TRBD2 (5 bases). The CDR3 runs to 14 residues. Germline CDR1 is SEHNR and CDR2 is FQNEAQ (reference sequence). V was cut by 5 bases and J by 1 base, with 11 bases left in between. The CDR3 coding sequence is TGTGCCAGCAGCCACTCGGGGAGCCAAGAGACCCAGTACTTC. Encoded protein: CASSHSGSQETQYF.

The rearrangement joins TRBV15 to TRBJ1-5, with 7 bases lining up with TRBD1. The germline V gene encodes CDR1 LNHNV and CDR2 YYDKDF (reference sequence). The CDR3 has 14 residues. The J segment lost 3 bases and the V segment lost 6 bases, leaving 5 bases of the junction unmatched. CDR3 nucleotides: TGTGCCACCAGAGGGGACAGCACCAATCAGCCCCAGCATTTT. Encoded protein: CATRGDSTNQPQHF.

This chain uses TRBV19 with TRBJ2-7; TRBD2 aligns across 11 bases. The germline gives CDR1 LNHDA, CDR2 SQIVND (reference sequence). V trimming: 5 bases; J trimming: 6 bases; junction bases outside the gene matches: 6. There are 14 residues in the CDR3. The CDR3 loop is CASSATSGRVEQYF. CDR3 DNA: TGTGCCAGTAGTGCAACTAGCGGGAGAGTCGAGCAGTACTTC.

The V gene is TRBV7-8, the J gene TRBJ2-7, with 11 positions matching TRBD2. Trimming at V came to 5 bases and at J to 4 bases, leaving 10 bases not matched to a gene. CDR3 length equals 16 residues. The germline CDR1 and CDR2 sequences are SGHVS and FQNEAQ. This chain's CDR3 is CASSTLAGGALYEQYF. In DNA form, the CDR3 reads TGTGCCAGCAGCACCCTAGCGGGGGGAGCTTTGTACGAGCAGTACTTC.

The chain uses TRBV30 and TRBJ2-7; 8 bases fit TRBD1. Germline CDR1 and CDR2: GTSNPN and SVGIG (reference sequence). V was clipped by 0 bases and J by 6 bases; unmatched bases: 4. The CDR3 runs to 13 residues. CDR3 region: CAWSVQGGSEQYF. The CDR3 DNA is TGTGCCTGGAGTGTACAGGGGGGTTCCGAGCAGTACTTC.

This clone was recorded a few times. The chain joins TRBV12-3 or TRBV12-4 to TRBJ1-2, with a weak D call TRBD1 (5 bases). The CDR3 totals 12 residues. V lost 5 bases to trimming and J lost 5 bases, with 9 bases between them. CDR3 bases: TGTGCCAGCAGTCCACAGGATTATGGCTACACCTTC. Translating gives CASSPQDYGYTF.

The gene calls are TRBV28 and TRBJ2-5, with 8 bases that match TRBD1. Germline loops: CDR1 MDHEN, CDR2 SYDVKM. With V trimmed by 2 bases and J by 4 bases, 6 bases remained unmatched. This CDR3 has 15 residues. CDR3 sequence: CASSLDRGLGETQYF. The CDR3 nucleotides are TGTGCCAGCAGTTTAGACAGGGGATTGGGAGAGACCCAGTACTTC. Supplemented by reference TRBV28 and TRBJ2-5, the full variable domain reads DVKVTQSSRYLVKRTGEKVFLECVQDMDHENMFWYRQDPGLGLRLIYFSYDVKMKEKGDIPEGYSVSREKKERFSLILESASTNQTSMYLCASSLDRGLGETQYFGPGTRLLVL.

The chain carries TRBV28 and TRBJ2-1; TRBD2 might be the D (5 bases). V lost 7 bases and J lost 3, with 19 bases in between. Per germline, CDR1 MDHEN and CDR2 SYDVKM. The CDR3 is 16 residues long. The CDR3 region has the DNA TGTGCCAGCAAAACCTTAATTACTAGTAGCTACAATGAGCAGTTCTTC. It codes for CASKTLITSSYNEQFF. Combining the CDR3 with reference TRBV28 and TRBJ2-1 gives the whole variable domain DVKVTQSSRYLVKRTGEKVFLECVQDMDHENMFWYRQDPGLGLRLIYFSYDVKMKEKGDIPEGYSVSREKKERFSLILESASTNQTSMYLCASKTLITSSYNEQFFGPGTRLTVL.

The chain uses TRBV7-2 and TRBJ1-5; 7 positions match TRBD1. CDR1 and CDR2 (germline): SGHTA, FQGNSA. The V segment lost 5 bases and the J segment 3 bases; nucleotides outside the gene matches: 7. The CDR3 sequence is 15 residues long. DNA for the CDR3: TGTGCCAGCAGCGGATCGGACAGGTTCAATCAGCCCCAGCATTTT. Translation gives CASSGSDRFNQPQHF.

This clone came up a few times. The rearrangement joins TRBV5-4 to TRBJ2-1; possible D gene TRBD1, 5 bases. Between the trimmed V and J ends, which lost 4 bases and 6 bases, there was a span of 11 bases. This CDR3 has 13 residues. Germline V gene data show CDR1 as SGHNT and CDR2 as YYREEE (reference sequence). Here the CDR3 DNA reads TGTGCCAGCAGCCCCTTAGGGGTCAATGAGCAGTTCTTC. It is translated as CASSPLGVNEQFF.

The genes are TRBV6-2 or TRBV6-3 and TRBJ2-7, with TRBD1 matching over 9 bases. Germline CDR1 is MNHEY and CDR2 is SVGEGT. V gave up 4 bases and J gave up 1 base; unmatched junction bases: 8. The CDR3 contains 16 residues. The CDR3 region is CASSSMTGTGSYEQYF. The CDR3 DNA is TGTGCCAGCAGTTCGATGACCGGGACAGGGTCCTACGAGCAGTACTTC.

This clone was observed a few times. The chain links TRBV4-1 to TRBJ2-3; possible D gene TRBD2, 6 bases. The CDR3 is 17 residues long. The germline V gene has CDR1 MGHRA and CDR2 YSYEKL. V gave up 0 bases and J gave up 3 bases, with 16 bases separating them. The CDR3 sequence: CASSQEGSTGRTDTQYF. The CDR3 coding sequence is TGCGCCAGCAGCCAAGAAGGGTCAACGGGGAGGACAGATACGCAGTATTTT.

The rearrangement uses TRBV7-9 and TRBJ2-2; the match to TRBD1 covers 8 bases. CDR3 length: 16 residues. Germline lookup yields CDR1 SEHNR and CDR2 FQNEAQ (reference sequence). The junction had 2 bases not matched to a gene; V was cut back by 1 base and J by 1 base. For the CDR3, the DNA is TGTGCCAGCAGCTTAGTGGGGACAGGGAACACCGGGGAGCTGTTTTTT. Amino acids: CASSLVGTGNTGELFF. Full variable domain (missing parts from reference TRBV7-9 and TRBJ2-2): DTGVSQNPRHKITKRGQNVTFRCDPISEHNRLYWYRQTLGQGPEFLTYFQNEAQLEKSRLLSDRFSAERPKGSFSTLEIQRTEQGDSAMYLCASSLVGTGNTGELFFGEGSRLTVL.

Points on this clone: The junction differs from germline at one of its ends, possibly a read error. This sequence joins TRBV7-2 and TRBJ2-5, with D maybe TRBD2 (6 bases). Germline loops: CDR1 SGHTA, CDR2 FQGNSA. The CDR3 contains 13 residues. For the CDR3, the DNA is TGTGCCAGCAACTTACGCGGGGCCGAGACCCAGTACTTC. This encodes CASNLRGAETQYF.

The rearrangement links TRBV7-9 to TRBJ2-5, with D possibly matching TRBD1 (5 bases). Trimming cost V 4 bases and J 12 bases, with 12 bases left between them. The germline CDR1 and CDR2 sequences are SEHNR and FQNEAQ (reference sequence). CDR3 length: 11 amino acids. The CDR3 reads CASSSKTVEYF. CDR3 coding DNA: TGTGCCAGCAGCTCCAAGACAGTCGAGTACTTC. Together with reference TRBV7-9 and TRBJ2-5, the CDR3 gives the full variable domain: DTGVSQNPRHKITKRGQNVTFRCDPISEHNRLYWYRQTLGQGPEFLTYFQNEAQLEKSRLLSDRFSAERPKGSFSTLEIQRTEQGDSAMYLCASSSKTVEYFGPGTRLLVL.

The chain couples TRBV28 to TRBJ1-6; unclear D gene. V lost 5 bases to trimming and J lost 4 bases, with 12 bases between them. This CDR3 is 15 amino acids long. Germline lookup yields CDR1 MDHEN and CDR2 SYDVKM. The CDR3 spells CASSMRTGYNSPLHF. CDR3 bases: TGTGCCAGCAGTATGAGGACGGGATATAATTCACCCCTCCACTTT. Looking up the rest from reference TRBV28 and TRBJ1-6 gives the full variable domain: DVKVTQSSRYLVKRTGEKVFLECVQDMDHENMFWYRQDPGLGLRLIYFSYDVKMKEKGDIPEGYSVSREKKERFSLILESASTNQTSMYLCASSMRTGYNSPLHFGNGTRLTVT.

CDR3 amino acids: CASSPGLATDTQYF. Here the CDR3 DNA reads TGTGCCAGCAGCCCGGGACTAGCCACAGATACGCAGTATTTT. The gene calls are TRBV7-2 and TRBJ2-3, with TRBD2 matching 9 bases. This CDR3 spans 14 amino acids. V trimming: 5 bases; J trimming: 2 bases; junction bases outside the gene matches: 2. The germline gives CDR1 SGHTA, CDR2 FQGNSA. The whole variable domain, remainder taken from reference TRBV7-2 and TRBJ2-3, is GAGVSQSPSNKVTEKGKDVELRCDPISGHTALYWYRQSLGQGLEFLIYFQGNSAPDKSGLPSDRFSAERTGGSVSTLTIQRTQQEDSAVYLCASSPGLATDTQYFGPGTRLTVL.

This clone was seen just once. The chain has TRBV27 and TRBJ2-2, with D unclear. Germline V lookup: CDR1 MNHEY, CDR2 SMNVEV (reference sequence). The V and J ends lost 1 base and 4 bases respectively, with 4 bases between them. The CDR3 length is 13 residues. DNA of the CDR3: TGTGCCAGCAGTTTATTTCGCACCGGGGAGCTGTTTTTT. Translation gives CASSLFRTGELFF.

This chain's CDR3 is CASSSPGQVYEQYF. Written as DNA, the CDR3 is TGTGCCAGCAGTTCACCGGGACAGGTCTACGAGCAGTACTTC. The J gene is TRBJ2-7, the V gene TRBV27; 8 positions match TRBD1. The CDR3 spans 14 residues. J lost 3 bases, V lost 4 bases, and 5 bases had no gene match. Per the germline V gene, CDR1 is MNHEY and CDR2 is SMNVEV (reference sequence).

V usage is TRBV14 and J usage is TRBJ2-7; D not certain. From germline, CDR1 is SGHDN and CDR2 FVKESK. The CDR3 sequence is 13 residues long. V was clipped by 0 bases and J by 6 bases, with 9 bases between them. CDR3 residues: CASSQEAPPEQYF. In DNA form, the CDR3 reads TGTGCCAGCAGCCAAGAGGCACCCCCCGAGCAGTACTTC.

This chain links TRBV4-1 with TRBJ2-1, with TRBD1 as a possible D gene (5 bases). CDR3 size: 16 residues. V gave up 3 bases and J gave up 0 bases, with 12 bases separating them. Germline lookup yields CDR1 MGHRA and CDR2 YSYEKL. The CDR3 protein is CASSQIVDSSYNEQFF. The CDR3 nucleotides are TGCGCCAGCAGCCAGATAGTCGACAGCTCCTACAATGAGCAGTTCTTC.

The chain recombines TRBV28 with TRBJ1-1; 11 nucleotides agree with TRBD1. CDR1 is MDHEN, CDR2 SYDVKM, per germline. The V gene end was trimmed by 3 bases and the J gene end by 1 base; junction bases not matched to a gene: 7. The CDR3 runs to 17 residues. CDR3 coding DNA: TGTGCCAGCAGTTTGGTTTTTGGGACAGGGGGGAACACTGAAGCTTTCTTT. As protein: CASSLVFGTGGNTEAFF.

The rearrangement joins TRBV27 to TRBJ2-2; 9 bases agree with TRBD1. Germline trimming cut 4 bases from V and 4 bases from J; bases unmatched to any gene: 7. In germline, CDR1 is MNHEY, CDR2 SMNVEV (reference sequence). This CDR3 region has 16 residues. Here the CDR3 DNA reads TGTGCCAGCAGTTCTCCGGACAGGGGTACCACCGGGGAGCTGTTTTTT. Amino acids: CASSSPDRGTTGELFF.

This CDR3 is CASSSGTGEREQYF. The CDR3 coding sequence is TGTGCCAGCAGCTCTGGGACAGGGGAGCGGGAGCAGTACTTC. The V call is TRBV11-3, the J call TRBJ2-7; 10 bases map to TRBD1. This CDR3 comprises 14 residues. V gave up 4 bases and J gave up 7 bases; unmatched junction bases: 7. Germline lookup yields CDR1 SGHNT and CDR2 YENEEA.

The chain joins TRBV28 to TRBJ1-2; 9 bases map to TRBD1. The V gene's germline CDR1 is MDHEN and CDR2 SYDVKM. The junction had 4 bases not matched to a gene; V was cut back by 4 bases and J by 4 bases. There are 14 residues in the CDR3. CDR3 nucleotides: TGTGCCAGCAGTTCCGGGACAGGGTCCTATGGCTACACCTTC. This sequence encodes CASSSGTGSYGYTF.

The CDR3: CASRTSSSYNEQFF. The CDR3 DNA reads as TGTGCCAGCAGGACTTCGAGCTCCTACAATGAGCAGTTCTTC. The J gene is TRBJ2-1, the V gene TRBV2, with D hard to call. CDR1 is SNHLY, CDR2 FYNNEI, per germline. The V end lost 6 bases, the J end lost 0 bases, and 9 bases lay between the germline ends. The CDR3 totals 14 residues. The full variable domain, rest sourced from reference TRBV2 and TRBJ2-1, is EPEVTQTPSHQVTQMGQEVILRCVPISNHLYFYWYRQILGQKVEFLVSFYNNEISEKSEIFDDQFSVERPDGSNFTLKIRSTKLEDSAMYFCASRTSSSYNEQFFGPGTRLTVL.